A selection of T cell receptor beta chains follows, all from one sample in a study of blood T cell repertoires in COVID-19. Libraries were prepared by immunoSEQ multiplex PCR; TCRdb keeps only in-frame clonotypes and omits some of them. The table includes fewer than 300,000 clones, almost 85% detected once. The sequenced material came from peripheral blood. These receptors were obtained from a middle-aged man with active or convalescent COVID-19. CDR3s include the opening cysteine and the closing phenylalanine or tryptophan. Each record gives: D gene, J gene, V gene, CDR3 protein. A D gene is named only where the DNA matches it firmly.

>.|TRBJ1-2|TRBV7-2
CASSSQGAGYEGYTF
>.|TRBJ1-1|TRBV7-2
CASSLGGGMDAFF
>TRBD1|TRBJ2-2|TRBV5-1
CASSLFRDRGSTVTGELFF
>.|TRBJ2-7|TRBV7-2
CASSWRAVEAGEQYF
>TRBD2|TRBJ2-3|TRBV6-5
CASRGGTSGRDTQYF
>.|TRBJ1-5|TRBV15
CATRSGGATSLGNQPQHF
>TRBD1|TRBJ1-6|TRBV7-9
CASSWDRAFYNSPLHF
>.|TRBJ2-7|TRBV5-3
CAPGPYEQYF
>TRBD2|TRBJ2-3|TRBV5-1
CASSLLLAGAKTDTQYF
>.|TRBJ2-7|TRBV25-1
CASSRSGSLSYEQYF
>TRBD1|TRBJ1-1|TRBV28
CASSGTGRGVTEAFF
>.|TRBJ2-1|TRBV15
CATSPDYYNEQFF
>.|TRBJ1-2|TRBV5-4
CASSSAGGNYGYTF
>.|TRBJ2-5|TRBV12-3/TRBV12-4
CASSPHQETQYF
>.|TRBJ2-2|TRBV5-1
CASTSNTGELFF
>.|TRBJ2-5|TRBV20-1
CSASRGTQYF
>.|TRBJ1-2|TRBV27
CASSLKGAGTPRSNYGYTF
>TRBD2|TRBJ2-3|TRBV3-1/TRBV3-2
CASSLKLTSGSDTQYF
>TRBD1|TRBJ1-5|TRBV28
CATLGQGIIVRPQHF
>.|TRBJ1-3|TRBV28
CASSDRQVRNTIYF
>TRBD2|TRBJ2-1|TRBV3-1/TRBV3-2
CASSRVAGGSYNEQFF
>TRBD1|TRBJ2-7|TRBV27
CASSFGGQNYEQYF